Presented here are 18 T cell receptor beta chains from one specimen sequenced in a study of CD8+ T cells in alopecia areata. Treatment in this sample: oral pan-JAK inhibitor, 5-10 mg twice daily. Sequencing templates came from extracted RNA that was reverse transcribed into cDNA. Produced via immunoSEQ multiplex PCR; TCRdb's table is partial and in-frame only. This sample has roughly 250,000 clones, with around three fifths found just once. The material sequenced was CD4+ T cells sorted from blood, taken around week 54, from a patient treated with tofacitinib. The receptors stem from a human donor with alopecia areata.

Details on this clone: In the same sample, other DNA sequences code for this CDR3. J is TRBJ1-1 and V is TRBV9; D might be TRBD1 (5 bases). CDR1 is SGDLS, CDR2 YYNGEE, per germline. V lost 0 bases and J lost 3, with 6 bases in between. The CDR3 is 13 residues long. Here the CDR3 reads CASSVEGDTEAFF. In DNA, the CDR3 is TGTGCCAGCAGCGTAGAAGGGGACACTGAAGCTTTCTTT.

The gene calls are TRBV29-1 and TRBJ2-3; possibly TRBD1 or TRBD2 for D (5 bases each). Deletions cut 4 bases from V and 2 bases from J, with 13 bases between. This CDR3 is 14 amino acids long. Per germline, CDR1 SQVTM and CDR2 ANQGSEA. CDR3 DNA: TGCAGCGTTGGCTGGGACGGATACACAGATACGCAGTATTTT. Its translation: CSVGWDGYTDTQYF.

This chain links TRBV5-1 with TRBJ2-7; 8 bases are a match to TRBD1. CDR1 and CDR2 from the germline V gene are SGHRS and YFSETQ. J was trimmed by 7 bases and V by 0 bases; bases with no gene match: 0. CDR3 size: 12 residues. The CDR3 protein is CASSLDRGEQYF. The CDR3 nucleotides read TGCGCCAGCAGCTTGGACAGGGGGGAGCAGTACTTC.

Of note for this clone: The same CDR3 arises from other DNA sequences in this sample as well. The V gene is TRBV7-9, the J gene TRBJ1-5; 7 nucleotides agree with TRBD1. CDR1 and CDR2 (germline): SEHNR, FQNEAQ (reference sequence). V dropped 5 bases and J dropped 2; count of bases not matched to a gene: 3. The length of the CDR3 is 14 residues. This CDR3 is CASSIDRGNQPQHF. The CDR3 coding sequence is TGTGCCAGCAGCATCGACAGGGGCAATCAGCCCCAGCATTTT. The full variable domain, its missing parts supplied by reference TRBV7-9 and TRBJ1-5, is DTGVSQNPRHKITKRGQNVTFRCDPISEHNRLYWYRQTLGQGPEFLTYFQNEAQLEKSRLLSDRFSAERPKGSFSTLEIQRTEQGDSAMYLCASSIDRGNQPQHFGDGTRLSIL.

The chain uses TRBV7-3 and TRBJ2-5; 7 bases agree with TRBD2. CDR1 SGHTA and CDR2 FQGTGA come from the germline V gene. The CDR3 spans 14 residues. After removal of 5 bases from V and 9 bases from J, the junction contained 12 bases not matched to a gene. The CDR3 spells CASSPTGGNRSQYF. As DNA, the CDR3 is TGTGCCAGCAGCCCGACCGGGGGGAATCGGTCCCAGTACTTC.

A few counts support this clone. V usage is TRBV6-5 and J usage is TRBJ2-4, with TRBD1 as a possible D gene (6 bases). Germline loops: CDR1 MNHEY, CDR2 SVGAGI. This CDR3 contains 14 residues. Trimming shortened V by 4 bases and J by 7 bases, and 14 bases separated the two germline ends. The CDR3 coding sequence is TGTGCCAGCAGTTCCACAGGGAAGCCCAACATTCAGTACTTC. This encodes CASSSTGKPNIQYF.

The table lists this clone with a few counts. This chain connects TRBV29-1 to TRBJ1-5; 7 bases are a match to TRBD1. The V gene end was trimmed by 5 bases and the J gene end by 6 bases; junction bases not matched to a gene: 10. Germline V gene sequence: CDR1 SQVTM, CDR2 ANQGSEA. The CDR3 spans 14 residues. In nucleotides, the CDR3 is TGCAGCGTTACCACCGGGACAGCGGGTCAGCCCCAGCATTTT. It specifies CSVTTGTAGQPQHF.

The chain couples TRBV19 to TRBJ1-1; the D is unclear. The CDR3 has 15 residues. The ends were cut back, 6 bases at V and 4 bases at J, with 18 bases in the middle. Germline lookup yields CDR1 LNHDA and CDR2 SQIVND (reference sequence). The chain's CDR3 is CASRPVGYGTTEAFF. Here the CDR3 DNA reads TGTGCCAGTAGACCCGTCGGGTATGGAACCACTGAAGCTTTCTTT.

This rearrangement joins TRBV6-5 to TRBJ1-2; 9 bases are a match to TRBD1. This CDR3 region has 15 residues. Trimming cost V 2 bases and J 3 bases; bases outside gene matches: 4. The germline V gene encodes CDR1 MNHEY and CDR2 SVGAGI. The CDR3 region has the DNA TGTGCCAGCAGTTACCTGACAGGGGGTGACTATGGCTACACCTTC. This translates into CASSYLTGGDYGYTF.

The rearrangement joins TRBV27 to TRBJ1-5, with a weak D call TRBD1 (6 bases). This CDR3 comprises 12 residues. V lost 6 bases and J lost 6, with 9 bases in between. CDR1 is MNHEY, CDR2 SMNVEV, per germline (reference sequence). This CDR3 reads CASRRGGQPQHF. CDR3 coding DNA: TGTGCCAGCAGGAGGGGGGGTCAGCCCCAGCATTTT.

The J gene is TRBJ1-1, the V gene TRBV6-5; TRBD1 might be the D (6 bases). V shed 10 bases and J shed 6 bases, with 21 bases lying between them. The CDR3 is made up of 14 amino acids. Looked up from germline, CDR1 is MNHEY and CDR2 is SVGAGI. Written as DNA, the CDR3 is TGTGCCATCAAGGAAAACCAGGGGTTCGCTGAAGCTTTCTTT. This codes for CAIKENQGFAEAFF.

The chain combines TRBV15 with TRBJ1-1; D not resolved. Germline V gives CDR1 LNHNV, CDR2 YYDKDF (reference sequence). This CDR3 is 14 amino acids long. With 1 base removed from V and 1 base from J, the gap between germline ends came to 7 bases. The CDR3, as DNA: TGTGCCACCAGCAGAGTTCACCCGAACACTGAAGCTTTCTTT. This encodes CATSRVHPNTEAFF. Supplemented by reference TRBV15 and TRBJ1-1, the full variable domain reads DAMVIQNPRYQVTQFGKPVTLSCSQTLNHNVMYWYQQKSSQAPKLLFHYYDKDFNNEADTPDNFQSRRPNTSFCFLDIRSPGLGDTAMYLCATSRVHPNTEAFFGQGTRLTVV.

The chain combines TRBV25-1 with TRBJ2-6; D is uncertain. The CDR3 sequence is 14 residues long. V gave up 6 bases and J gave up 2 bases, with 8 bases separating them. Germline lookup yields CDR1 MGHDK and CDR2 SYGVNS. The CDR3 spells CASSPRAGANVLTF. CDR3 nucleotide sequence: TGTGCCAGCAGCCCTAGGGCTGGGGCCAACGTCCTGACTTTC.

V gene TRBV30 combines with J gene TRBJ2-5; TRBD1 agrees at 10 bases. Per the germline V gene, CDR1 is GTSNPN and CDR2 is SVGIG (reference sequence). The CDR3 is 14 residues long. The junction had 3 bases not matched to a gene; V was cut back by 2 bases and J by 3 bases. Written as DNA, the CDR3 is TGTGCCTGGAGTCCTGGACAGGGGGAAGAGACCCAGTACTTC. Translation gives CAWSPGQGEETQYF.

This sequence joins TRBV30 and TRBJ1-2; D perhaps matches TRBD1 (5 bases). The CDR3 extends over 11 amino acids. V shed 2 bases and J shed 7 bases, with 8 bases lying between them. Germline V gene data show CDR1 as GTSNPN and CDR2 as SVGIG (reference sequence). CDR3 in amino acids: CAWSRGFGYTF. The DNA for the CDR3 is TGTGCCTGGAGTCGGGGGTTTGGCTACACCTTC.

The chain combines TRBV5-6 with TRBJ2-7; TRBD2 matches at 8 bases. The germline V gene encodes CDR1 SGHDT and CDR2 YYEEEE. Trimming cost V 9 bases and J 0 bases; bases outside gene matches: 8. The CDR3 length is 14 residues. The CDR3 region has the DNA TGTGCCACTCGTAAGCGGGGGAGCTCCTACGAGCAGTACTTC. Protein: CATRKRGSSYEQYF.

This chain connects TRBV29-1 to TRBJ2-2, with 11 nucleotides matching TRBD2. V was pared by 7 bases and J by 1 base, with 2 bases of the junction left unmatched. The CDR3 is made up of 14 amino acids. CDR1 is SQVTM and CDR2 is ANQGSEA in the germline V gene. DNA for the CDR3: TGCAGCGGCCTAGCGGGGGGGAACACCGGGGAGCTGTTTTTT. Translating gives CSGLAGGNTGELFF.

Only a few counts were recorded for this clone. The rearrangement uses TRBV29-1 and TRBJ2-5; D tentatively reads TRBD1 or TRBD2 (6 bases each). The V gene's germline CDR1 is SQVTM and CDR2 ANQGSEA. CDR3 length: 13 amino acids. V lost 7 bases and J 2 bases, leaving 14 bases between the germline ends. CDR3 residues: CSEGEVGQETQYF. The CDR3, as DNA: TGCAGCGAGGGGGAGGTAGGGCAAGAGACCCAGTACTTC.